This T cell receptor beta chain was profiled in a study of blood T cell repertoires in COVID-19. For the study at large: From T cells, B-cell-depleted T cells, or PBMCs came the material, which was cDNA or gDNA.

CDR3 length: 19 residues. The germline V gene has CDR1 LNHNV and CDR2 YYDKDF (reference sequence). V gave up 0 bases and J gave up 6 bases, with 23 bases separating them. The authors' processing: Reference gene primer amplification yielded estimated nucleated cell counts. The method was immunoSEQ multiplex PCR; TCRdb's version includes in-frame clones alone and lacks a portion of them. The V and J calls and the clone size are those of that table, but D and trimming were determined from the DNA. The sample yields hundreds of thousands of clones, approximately 89% seen once. V is TRBV15 and J is TRBJ1-4, with D unresolved. The source material was peripheral blood. The source is a woman aged 25 to 45 with COVID-19, enrolled during active disease. CDR3 bases: TGTGCCACCAGCAGAGATCCGGCGGGGATTGCGGGATTTCATGAAAAACTGTTTTTT. It translates to CATSRDPAGIAGFHEKLFF.